A single sample gave rise to the 7 T cell receptor beta chains below, sequenced in a study of T cell responses to AZD1222 COVID-19 vaccine. Some clones are missing from TCRdb's copy, which holds only in-frame ones; the method was immunoSEQ multiplex PCR. The sample shows approximately 180,000 clones, around 94% of them seen only once. Sequenced here: peripheral blood, sampled on day 0 of AZD1222 vaccination. The receptors derive from an adult in good health.

This sequence joins TRBV19 and TRBJ1-3; D gene ambiguous. The V gene lost 10 bases and the J gene lost 4 bases, with 14 bases spanning the gap. The V gene's germline CDR1 is LNHDA and CDR2 SQIVND (reference sequence). The CDR3 sequence is 13 residues long. CDR3 DNA sequence: TGTGCCACCAAAACCCTACAAGGAAACACCATATATTTT. Protein product: CATKTLQGNTIYF.

This clone was counted a single time. The rearrangement uses TRBV18 and TRBJ1-1; D possibly corresponds to TRBD1 (5 bases). Trimming stripped 6 bases from V and 1 base from J, with 12 bases between. This CDR3 region has 14 residues. Germline V lookup: CDR1 KGHSH, CDR2 LQKENI. The CDR3 is CASSQGAENTEAFF. The CDR3 DNA reads TGTGCCAGCTCCCAGGGCGCTGAGAACACTGAAGCTTTCTTT.

The chain has TRBV7-9 and TRBJ1-2; TRBD1 matches 7 bases. With 1 base clipped from V and 2 bases from J, the junction kept 4 bases outside the gene matches. Germline CDR1 SEHNR, CDR2 FQNEAQ (reference sequence). The CDR3 contains 15 residues. CDR3 DNA: TGTGCCAGCAGCTTAGTGACGGGACAGAACTATGGCTACACCTTC. Protein sequence: CASSLVTGQNYGYTF. Complete variable domain (other parts from reference TRBV7-9 and TRBJ1-2): DTGVSQNPRHKITKRGQNVTFRCDPISEHNRLYWYRQTLGQGPEFLTYFQNEAQLEKSRLLSDRFSAERPKGSFSTLEIQRTEQGDSAMYLCASSLVTGQNYGYTFGSGTRLTVV.

This chain joins TRBV20-1 and TRBJ2-7; D is ambiguous. The CDR3 loop spans 11 amino acids. Germline loops: CDR1 DFQATT, CDR2 SNEGSKA (reference sequence). V lost 3 bases to trimming and J lost 3 bases, with 6 bases between them. The CDR3 bases are TGCAGTGCTAGTGTATTCTACGAGCAGTACTTC. It codes for CSASVFYEQYF.

V gene TRBV18 combines with J gene TRBJ1-3; TRBD1 matches at 7 bases. The CDR3 has 18 amino acids. The V gene's germline CDR1 is KGHSH and CDR2 LQKENI. V lost 4 bases and J lost 0; bases outside the gene matches: 12. The CDR3 nucleotides read TGTGCCAGCTCACAGAACCCGACAGGGCCGGCCTCTGGAAACACCATATATTTT. The encoded protein is CASSQNPTGPASGNTIYF.

The V and J genes are TRBV6-5 and TRBJ2-1; D may be TRBD2 (5 bases). CDR1 MNHEY and CDR2 SVGAGI come from the germline V gene. V lost 2 bases to trimming and J lost 7 bases, with 18 bases between them. The length of the CDR3 is 16 residues. In DNA form, the CDR3 reads TGTGCCAGCAGTTACCCTTCGGGGTCCTTGGGGAATGAGCAGTTCTTC. Its translation is CASSYPSGSLGNEQFF.

V and J are TRBV3-1 (or the pseudogene TRBV3-2) and TRBJ1-2; 7 bases are a match to TRBD1. Looked up from germline, CDR1 is LGHDT and CDR2 is YNNKEL (reference sequence). V shed 4 bases and J 8 bases; nucleotides not matched to a gene: 13. The CDR3 runs to 15 residues. CDR3 protein: CASSRDRANLRGYTF. In DNA, the CDR3 is TGTGCCAGCAGCCGAGACAGGGCCAACCTACGAGGCTACACCTTC.